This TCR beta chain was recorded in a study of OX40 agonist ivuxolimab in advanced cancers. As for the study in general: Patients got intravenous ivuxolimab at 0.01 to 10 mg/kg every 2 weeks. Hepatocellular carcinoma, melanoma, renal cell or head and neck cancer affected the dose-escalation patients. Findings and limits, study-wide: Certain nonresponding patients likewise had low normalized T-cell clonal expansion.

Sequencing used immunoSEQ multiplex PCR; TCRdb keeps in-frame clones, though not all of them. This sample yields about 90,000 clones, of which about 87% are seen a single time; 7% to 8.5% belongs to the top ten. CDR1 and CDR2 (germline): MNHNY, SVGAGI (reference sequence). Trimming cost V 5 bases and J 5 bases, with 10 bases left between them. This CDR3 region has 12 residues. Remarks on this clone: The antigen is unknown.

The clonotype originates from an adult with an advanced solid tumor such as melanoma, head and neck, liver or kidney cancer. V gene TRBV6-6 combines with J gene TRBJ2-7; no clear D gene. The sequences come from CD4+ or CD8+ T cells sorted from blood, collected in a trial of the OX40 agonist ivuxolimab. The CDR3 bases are TGTGCCAGCAGTGTGCTAGGCAACGAGCAGTACTTC. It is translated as CASSVLGNEQYF.